This TCR beta chain was found in a study of shared clonotypes between healthy human individuals. Only in-frame clones appear in the TCRdb table, and some are missing; sequencing was by immunoSEQ multiplex PCR. Seen here are under 200,000 clones, 90% to 95% observed once, and the top ten hold about 0.067%. With 0 bases clipped from V and 5 bases from J, the junction kept 14 bases outside the gene matches. The CDR3 has 19 residues. The germline gives CDR1 ENHRY, CDR2 SYGVKD. The specimen sequenced was naive CD4+ T cells sorted from blood. Subset denoted: CD45RA+ positively selected. J is TRBJ2-1 and V is TRBV10-3, with 9 positions matching TRBD2. This clonotype originated in a woman aged 30 to 39 in good health. The CDR3 protein is CAISESTGRGRAIHNEQFF. For the CDR3, the DNA is TGTGCCATCAGTGAGTCGACCGGTCGCGGGAGGGCTATCCACAATGAGCAGTTCTTC.